This T cell receptor (beta chain) was sequenced for a study of T cell responses to AZD1222 COVID-19 vaccine. Clones were read by immunoSEQ multiplex PCR, and TCRdb kept only the in-frame ones, dropping some. The sample records more than 150,000 clones, over 80% being singletons. CDR1 is MDHEN, CDR2 SYDVKM, per germline. The length of the CDR3 is 11 residues. V dropped 5 bases and J dropped 13 bases, with 9 bases sitting between them. The rearrangement links TRBV28 to TRBJ1-6; D not certain. The sequence was obtained from an adult in good health. Sample: peripheral blood, taken on day 0 of MenACWY control vaccination. The CDR3 here is CASSARGPLHF. DNA for the CDR3: TGTGCCAGCAGTGCCCGTGGGCCCCTCCACTTT.